This is a list of T cell receptor beta chains from one sample in a study of T cell responses to AZD1222 COVID-19 vaccine. Libraries were prepared by immunoSEQ multiplex PCR; TCRdb keeps only in-frame clonotypes and omits some of them. The table has over 85,000 clones, around 84% seen once. The sample here was peripheral blood, taken 28 days after the second AZD1222 dose. The receptors stem from an adult who received the AZD1222 COVID-19 vaccine. The conserved cysteine and the conserved F or W are not part of the CDR3 here. A D gene is named only where the DNA matches it firmly. Rows may omit the clone size; those that give it use once, few, many or a size class.

CDR3aa | abundance | v_gene | d_gene | j_gene
ASSISSTSYNEQF | . | TRBV19 | . | TRBJ2-1
ASSPGLENTIY | . | TRBV5-1 | . | TRBJ1-3
ASSPRLKGGPTEQY | . | TRBV6-2/TRBV6-3 | . | TRBJ2-7
ASSPESQGYQPQH | . | TRBV7-2 | . | TRBJ1-5
TSSPGRGCVDTQY | . | TRBV1 | . | TRBJ2-3
ANGGGPNEKLF | . | TRBV12-3/TRBV12-4 | . | TRBJ1-4
ASTLSFVNTEAF | . | TRBV2 | . | TRBJ1-1
AWSGKALGEKLF | . | TRBV30 | . | TRBJ1-4
ASAGQGLNEQY | . | TRBV7-9 | TRBD1 | TRBJ2-7
ASRSGAGNTIY | . | TRBV6-5 | . | TRBJ1-3
ASSPGAAYNEQF | . | TRBV7-3 | . | TRBJ2-1
ASRRPGTASEQY | . | TRBV25-1 | . | TRBJ2-7
ASSQGDRRPYYEQY | . | TRBV4-1 | . | TRBJ2-7
ASSLGYNEQF | . | TRBV7-9 | . | TRBJ2-1
ASSLGRNTEAF | once | TRBV12-3/TRBV12-4 | . | TRBJ1-1
ASSPPPGDTQY | . | TRBV19 | . | TRBJ2-3
ASRLTQGANSEAF | . | TRBV27 | TRBD1 | TRBJ1-1
ASSVEGGSPLH | . | TRBV9 | . | TRBJ1-6
ASSLTVNTEAF | once | TRBV12-3/TRBV12-4 | . | TRBJ1-1
ASSFSLAGVIDTQY | . | TRBV6-2/TRBV6-3 | TRBD2 | TRBJ2-3
ASSIISGLSNQPQH | . | TRBV19 | . | TRBJ1-5
ASSLGQGALGYT | . | TRBV5-5 | TRBD1 | TRBJ1-2
ASNRNNQPQH | few | TRBV12-3/TRBV12-4 | . | TRBJ1-5
ASSVEATNTEAF | . | TRBV9 | . | TRBJ1-1
ASSINYGYT | once | TRBV5-8 | . | TRBJ1-2
ASSIASGTGEAF | . | TRBV7-2 | TRBD1 | TRBJ1-1
ASSPGGATLYNEQF | . | TRBV5-4 | . | TRBJ2-1
ASSYRGEQPQH | . | TRBV6-5 | . | TRBJ1-5
ASSIQGNEKLF | . | TRBV19 | . | TRBJ1-4
ASSKTNSGETQY | . | TRBV19 | . | TRBJ2-5
ASSETGTIYFH | . | TRBV6-1 | . | TRBJ1-6
ASSKGPQEYGYT | . | TRBV19 | . | TRBJ1-2
ASRPSSGANVLT | few | TRBV27 | . | TRBJ2-6
ASSTRYDLDTQY | . | TRBV6-2/TRBV6-3 | . | TRBJ2-3
ASSYSYATDTQY | . | TRBV6-5 | . | TRBJ2-3
ASSLGSVTTEAF | . | TRBV7-6 | . | TRBJ1-1
ASSLARGQGVSGYT | . | TRBV5-1 | TRBD1 | TRBJ1-2
ASSYSIQLNEQF | once | TRBV6-5 | . | TRBJ2-1
ASSLGSSYEQY | . | TRBV12-3/TRBV12-4 | . | TRBJ2-7
ASSHSGAAKNIQY | few | TRBV4-1 | . | TRBJ2-4
ASSLYSGGPDEQF | . | TRBV5-4 | TRBD2 | TRBJ2-1